This T cell receptor beta chain stems from a study of blood T cells in healthy people across ages. Study-level results: Both higher diversity and more naive CD4+ cells marked long-lived donors when set against aged donors. Naive T cell percentage showed a strong correlation with the diversity of TCR beta.

A J-beta primer mix and a sample-barcoded 5' primer were used in a second PCR of roughly 7 to 12 cycles. From the 5' RACE reads, TCRdb called clonotypes with MiXCR, one entry per CDR3 protein. The sample contains 850,000 to 950,000 distinct CDR3 sequences, around 30% of which appear only once. On this clonotype: What it binds is unknown.

CDR1 and CDR2 (germline): LGHNA, YSLEER. This CDR3 has 13 amino acids. Trimming left V 5 bases short and J 5 bases short, with 12 bases between. This sequence originates from a woman older than 75 in good health. The sequenced sample was blood. The V gene is TRBV4-3, the J gene TRBJ1-1; tentative D call: TRBD1 (5 bases). The CDR3 protein is CASSVERGTEAFF. CDR3 DNA: TGCGCCAGCAGCGTTGAAAGGGGAACTGAAGCTTTCTTT.